This TCR beta chain was recorded in a study of blood T cell repertoires in COVID-19. The overall study: Acute-phase and convalescent COVID-19 samples originated in the United States, Italy and Spain. Nucleic acid was either cDNA or gDNA, and it came from T cells, B-cell-depleted T cells, or PBMCs.

This clone was counted a single time. V was clipped by 6 bases and J by 4 bases; unmatched bases: 4. CDR3 length: 13 amino acids. Looked up from germline, CDR1 is SQVTM and CDR2 is ANQGSEA. In the authors' workflow: How many nucleated cells were present was estimated from reference gene primer amplification. Only in-frame clones appear in the TCRdb table, and some are missing; sequencing was by immunoSEQ multiplex PCR. From that table come the V and J calls and clone size; the DNA was used to work out D and trimming. The data hold 340,000 or so clones, with around 83% observed a single time. This chain uses TRBV29-1 with TRBJ1-2, with TRBD1 matching over 11 bases. The clonotype comes from a young man with active or convalescent COVID-19. The sequenced sample was peripheral blood. The CDR3, as DNA: TGCAGCGTGGGACAGGGGGGGACCTATGGCTACACCTTC. As protein: CSVGQGGTYGYTF. Full variable domain (missing parts from reference TRBV29-1 and TRBJ1-2): SAVISQKPSRDICQRGTSLTIQCQVDSQVTMMFWYRQQPGQSLTLIATANQGSEATYESGFVIDKFPISRPNLTFSTLTVSNMSPEDSSIYLCSVGQGGTYGYTFGSGTRLTVV.